This T cell receptor beta chain was captured in a study of T cell responses to AZD1222 COVID-19 vaccine. Whole-study findings and limits: The study found vaccine-associated CD4 TCRs spanning spike, dominant at 160-218 and 743-854. Only 5 or 6 people who got AZD1222 tested seropositive at baseline. Targets within unmutated variant regions were reportedly found for nearly half of spike-specific TCRs. It should be noted that donors were predominantly white British and more often female, and clonal diversity was possibly underestimated.

Clones were read by immunoSEQ multiplex PCR, and TCRdb kept only the in-frame ones, dropping some. Of about 140,000 clones listed, about 90% are singletons. V was shortened by 0 bases and J by 4 bases, with 13 bases between the two germline ends. Per germline, CDR1 SQVTM and CDR2 ANQGSEA. The CDR3 is 16 amino acids. As regards this clone: Its antigen is currently unknown.

The TCR originated in an adult who received the AZD1222 COVID-19 vaccine. The chain is built from TRBV29-1 and TRBJ1-6; tentative D call: TRBD1 (6 bases). The input for sequencing was peripheral blood, taken 28 days after the second AZD1222 dose. CDR3 DNA sequence: TGCAGCGTTGAAGATACTAGGGACAAATATAATTCACCCCTCCACTTT. Residues: CSVEDTRDKYNSPLHF.